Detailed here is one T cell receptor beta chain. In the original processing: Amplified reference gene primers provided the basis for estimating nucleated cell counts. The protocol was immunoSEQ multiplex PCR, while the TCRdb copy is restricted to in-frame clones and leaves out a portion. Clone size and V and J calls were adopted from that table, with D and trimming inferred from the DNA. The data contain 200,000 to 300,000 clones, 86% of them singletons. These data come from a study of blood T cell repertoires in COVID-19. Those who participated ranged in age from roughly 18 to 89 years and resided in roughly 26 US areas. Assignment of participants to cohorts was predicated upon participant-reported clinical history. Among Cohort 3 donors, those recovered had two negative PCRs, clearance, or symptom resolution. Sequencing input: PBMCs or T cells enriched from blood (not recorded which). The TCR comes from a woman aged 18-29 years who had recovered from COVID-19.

The CDR3 loop reads CASSGLPLDEQFF. For the CDR3, the DNA is TGTGCCAGTTCTGGACTCCCCCTAGATGAGCAGTTCTTC. The rearrangement links TRBV11-3 to TRBJ2-1; D might be TRBD2 (5 bases). This CDR3 contains 13 residues. CDR1 and CDR2 (germline): SGHNT, YENEEA. The V end was cut by 9 bases, the J end by 8 bases, with 17 bases between.